The clone carrying this T cell receptor beta chain is termed large. Its target is unknown. The source of the sample is a study of T cell repertoires in aging, cancer and after chemotherapy. Background on the study: The full dataset contained several million TCR reads.

TRB rearrangements spanning V, D and J were amplified using mixed TRB-A/B primers. TCRdb itself ran the multiplex PCR reads through MiXCR, one entry per CDR3 protein. The table shows roughly 1,700 distinct CDR3 sequences, with approximately 63% occurring only once. Study-wide results and caveats: Loss of evenness, beyond lost richness, contributed to age-related TCR diversity decline in cancer patients. Untreated cancer patients had significantly lower blood TCR diversity than age-matched healthy donors.

TCR beta rearrangements were amplified from peripheral blood genomic DNA. The sequence derives from a human donor with a solid tumor. The sequencing input was blood.

Written as DNA, the CDR3 is TGTGCCAGCAGCTTACCGGCGCTCCCTGAAGCTTTCTTT. Amino acid sequence: CASSLPALPEAFF. V and J are TRBV7-9 and TRBJ1-1, with no clear D. The germline V gene has CDR1 SEHNR and CDR2 FQNEAQ (reference sequence). This CDR3 has 13 residues. V was clipped by 2 bases and J by 6 bases, with 10 bases between them.